This T cell receptor beta chain stems from a study of blood T cell repertoires in COVID-19. Study-wide context: The United States, Italy and Spain were the sources of the acute and convalescent COVID-19 samples.

Under the authors' procedure: Counts of nucleated cells, estimated from reference gene primer amplification, were obtained. This table comes from immunoSEQ multiplex PCR, and its TCRdb copy is limited to in-frame clones, with some not included. That table is the source of V, J and clone size, and D and trimming were worked out from the DNA. The sample consists of 300,000 to 400,000 clones, about 87% of them appearing once. The Seattle patients, enrolled during active infection, were followed longitudinally. Germline CDR1 SGHRS, CDR2 YFSETQ. The CDR3 length is 16 residues. Trimming shortened V by 5 bases and J by 0 bases, and 17 bases separated the two germline ends.

Input material: peripheral blood. This sequence was found in a woman aged 50 to 60 with COVID-19, enrolled during active disease. The chain employs TRBV5-1 and TRBJ1-1; D is possibly TRBD1 (5 bases). In DNA form, the CDR3 reads TGCGCCAGCAGATCTTCCGGGGGACGAATGAACACTGAAGCTTTCTTT. Translation: CASRSSGGRMNTEAFF. The entire variable domain, with the rest obtained from reference TRBV5-1 and TRBJ1-1, is as follows: KAGVTQTPRYLIKTRGQQVTLSCSPISGHRSVSWYQQTPGQGLQFLFEYFSETQRNKGNFPGRFSGRQFSNSRSEMNVSTLELGDSALYLCASRSSGGRMNTEAFFGQGTRLTVV.